The 12 T cell receptor beta chains below come from one sample, sequenced in a study of T cell changes during pregnancy in multiple sclerosis. Generated by immunoSEQ multiplex PCR, the TCRdb table keeps only in-frame clones and is missing some. In the table there are roughly 110,000 clones, 80% to 95% of which are singletons. The sample was peripheral blood, taken in the third trimester of pregnancy. The receptors come from a female donor with multiple sclerosis, enrolled in a pregnancy study.

The chain uses TRBV10-2 and TRBJ1-5; 8 nucleotides agree with TRBD1. In germline, CDR1 is WSHSY, CDR2 SAAADI. The length of the CDR3 is 13 residues. J lost 5 bases, V lost 6 bases, and 3 bases had no gene match. The CDR3 loop is CASRTGGDQPQHF. CDR3 DNA: TGCGCCAGCAGAACAGGGGGAGATCAGCCCCAGCATTTT.

The chain uses TRBV5-1 and TRBJ2-3; D not certain. CDR1 and CDR2 from the germline V gene are SGHRS and YFSETQ. Trimming left V 5 bases short and J 0 bases short, with 10 bases between. The CDR3 sequence is 14 residues long. The CDR3 DNA reads TGCGCCAGCAGGGAGACTTTGAGCACAGATACGCAGTATTTT. Protein sequence: CASRETLSTDTQYF.

The chain joins TRBV7-6 to TRBJ2-6; weak D call: TRBD1 (5 bases). CDR3 size: 19 residues. Germline CDR1 and CDR2: SGHVS and FNYEAQ. V was pared by 5 bases and J by 0 bases, with 20 bases between. The CDR3 nucleotides read TGTGCCAGCAGCCCCCAACCGCTGACAGCCCCCTCTGGGGCCAACGTCCTGACTTTC. It yields the protein CASSPQPLTAPSGANVLTF.

Concerning this clone itself: Other DNA sequences in this specimen translate into the identical CDR3. This chain uses TRBV5-1 with TRBJ2-5; 9 bases fit TRBD1. With V trimmed by 2 bases and J by 2 bases, 4 bases remained unmatched. The CDR3 has 15 residues. Germline lookup yields CDR1 SGHRS and CDR2 YFSETQ. CDR3 sequence reads: CASSLDGTGQETQYF. The CDR3, as DNA: TGCGCCAGCAGCTTAGACGGGACAGGGCAAGAGACCCAGTACTTC.

The gene calls are TRBV5-6 and TRBJ2-3, with 9 bases that match TRBD2. CDR3 length: 16 amino acids. Trimming at V came to 4 bases and at J to 2 bases, leaving 8 bases not matched to a gene. Germline loops: CDR1 SGHDT, CDR2 YYEEEE. In nucleotides, the CDR3 is TGTGCCAGCAGCGAGGGCCTAGCGGGGTACACAGATACGCAGTATTTT. This encodes CASSEGLAGYTDTQYF.

The rearrangement links TRBV5-5 to TRBJ1-3; weak D call: TRBD1 (5 bases). The germline V and J ends were trimmed by 2 bases and 4 bases, with 10 bases remaining between them. The CDR3 extends over 14 amino acids. Germline V lookup: CDR1 SGHKS, CDR2 YYEKEE (reference sequence). The CDR3 region has the DNA TGTGCCAGCAGCTTCGCGGACATGGGAAACACCATATATTTT. This sequence encodes CASSFADMGNTIYF.

The genes are TRBV4-1 and TRBJ1-2; TRBD1 matches 9 bases. Per germline, CDR1 MGHRA and CDR2 YSYEKL. The CDR3 runs to 16 residues. The trim removed 0 bases at V and 3 bases at J, leaving 5 bases unmatched. Written as DNA, the CDR3 is TGCGCCAGCAGCCAAGATAGGGACAGGGTGCACTATGGCTACACCTTC. Its translation: CASSQDRDRVHYGYTF.

The genes are TRBV14 and TRBJ1-2; 8 bases fit TRBD1. The CDR3 extends over 15 amino acids. Germline CDR1 SGHDN, CDR2 FVKESK. The V and J ends lost 1 base and 5 bases, in that order; junction bases with no gene match: 6. CDR3 nucleotides: TGTGCCAGCAGCCAAGGCCACGGGACAGGATATGGCTACACCTTC. This gives the protein CASSQGHGTGYGYTF.

The rearrangement uses TRBV27 and TRBJ2-2; 9 bases are a match to TRBD1. V trimming: 5 bases; J trimming: 4 bases; junction bases outside the gene matches: 5. This CDR3 has 15 amino acids. CDR1 and CDR2 from the germline V gene are MNHEY and SMNVEV (reference sequence). The DNA for the CDR3 is TGTGCCAGCAGTCTGGACAGGGGTGGCACCGGGGAGCTGTTTTTT. Encoded protein: CASSLDRGGTGELFF.

This clone was detected once. J is TRBJ1-2 and V is TRBV19, with D possibly being TRBD1 (6 bases). V was pared by 7 bases and J by 0 bases, with 15 bases between. Germline V gene sequence: CDR1 LNHDA, CDR2 SQIVND (reference sequence). This CDR3 contains 15 residues. CDR3 DNA: TGTGCCAGTATGGACAGACACAACGCTAACTATGGCTACACCTTC. Translated, it gives CASMDRHNANYGYTF.

The chain is built from TRBV5-5 and TRBJ2-7; D is perhaps TRBD1 (6 bases). The CDR3 runs 14 residues. The germline CDR1 and CDR2 sequences are SGHKS and YYEKEE (reference sequence). Trimming removed 2 bases from V and 5 bases from J, with 14 bases in between. The DNA for the CDR3 is TGTGCCAGCAGCTTTTCGGCAGGGGACGACGAGCAGTACTTC. This gives the protein CASSFSAGDDEQYF. Full variable domain (outside the CDR3, taken from reference TRBV5-5 and TRBJ2-7): DAGVTQSPTHLIKTRGQQVTLRCSPISGHKSVSWYQQVLGQGPQFIFQYYEKEERGRGNFPDRFSARQFPNYSSELNVNALLLGDSALYLCASSFSAGDDEQYFGPGTRLTVT.

The chain couples TRBV6-1 to TRBJ1-5; 9 nucleotides match TRBD1. Per the germline V gene, CDR1 is MNHNS and CDR2 is SASEGT. With V trimmed by 2 bases and J by 4 bases, 6 bases remained unmatched. The CDR3 is made up of 16 amino acids. The DNA of the CDR3 is TGTGCCAGCAGTGAAATCGGGACAGGGTTAAATCAGCCCCAGCATTTT. Amino acid sequence: CASSEIGTGLNQPQHF.